The 11 T cell receptor beta chains presented below share a single source sample, sequenced in a study of cytomegalovirus exposure and HLA in healthy donors. Method: immunoSEQ multiplex PCR; TCRdb's copy keeps in-frame clones and lacks some. Here the sample spans roughly 60,000 clones, just under 95% being singletons. The sample consisted of PBMCs. The origin of the receptors is a man aged 18 to 35 in good health and CMV-seronegative.

DNA for the CDR3: TGTGCCAGCAGCGTGGGGACTAGCGGAACAGATACGCAGTATTTT. Its protein is CASSVGTSGTDTQYF. The chain is built from TRBV9 and TRBJ2-3, with TRBD2 matching 11 bases. The germline V gene encodes CDR1 SGDLS and CDR2 YYNGEE. The V gene end was trimmed by 2 bases and the J gene end by 3 bases; junction bases not matched to a gene: 2. CDR3 length equals 15 residues.

V gene TRBV7-3 combines with J gene TRBJ2-7; 8 bases line up with TRBD1. In germline, CDR1 is SGHTA, CDR2 FQGTGA. This CDR3 comprises 13 residues. With 5 bases clipped from V and 7 bases from J, the junction kept 7 bases outside the gene matches. The CDR3 spells CASSLQGAGEQYF. The CDR3 nucleotides are TGTGCCAGCAGCCTTCAGGGGGCGGGAGAGCAGTACTTC.

This clone has only one observation. V usage is TRBV18 and J usage is TRBJ2-1; 13 bases match TRBD2. This CDR3 comprises 18 residues. Germline-derived CDR1 and CDR2 are KGHSH and LQKENI. V trimming: 3 bases; J trimming: 9 bases; junction bases outside the gene matches: 14. CDR3 sequence (DNA): TGTGCCAGCTCACCCCCGACTAGCGGGGGGACTAAACGGGGTGAGCAGTTCTTC. The encoded protein is CASSPPTSGGTKRGEQFF.

This chain links TRBV27 with TRBJ1-1, with 7 bases identical to TRBD1. The CDR3 runs 16 residues. The V gene's germline CDR1 is MNHEY and CDR2 SMNVEV (reference sequence). With 1 base clipped from V and 5 bases from J, the junction kept 10 bases outside the gene matches. For the CDR3, the DNA is TGTGCCAGCAGTTTATATAGAGGGGGCCGATGGACTGAAGCTTTCTTT. Its protein is CASSLYRGGRWTEAFF.

The rearrangement links TRBV5-1 to TRBJ1-4; D might be TRBD1 (6 bases). V lost 4 bases and J 8 bases, leaving 12 bases between the germline ends. The CDR3 runs to 13 residues. Looked up from germline, CDR1 is SGHRS and CDR2 is YFSETQ. The CDR3 DNA reads as TGCGCCAGCAGCCAGGGGTTAGGCGAAAAACTGTTTTTT. It codes for CASSQGLGEKLFF.

This chain joins TRBV7-9 and TRBJ1-2; D possibly corresponds to TRBD1 (6 bases). V was pared by 4 bases and J by 2 bases, with 8 bases between. CDR1 is SEHNR and CDR2 is FQNEAQ in the germline V gene (reference sequence). The CDR3 has 13 residues. The CDR3 DNA sequence: TGTGCCAGCAGCTCCAGGGGCAACTATGGCTACACCTTC. Protein product: CASSSRGNYGYTF. Complete variable domain (other parts from reference TRBV7-9 and TRBJ1-2): DTGVSQNPRHKITKRGQNVTFRCDPISEHNRLYWYRQTLGQGPEFLTYFQNEAQLEKSRLLSDRFSAERPKGSFSTLEIQRTEQGDSAMYLCASSSRGNYGYTFGSGTRLTVV.

The rearrangement links TRBV18 to TRBJ2-5; no reliable D call. The CDR3 loop spans 11 amino acids. V was pared by 6 bases and J by 2 bases, with 4 bases between. Germline V gives CDR1 KGHSH, CDR2 LQKENI. For the CDR3, the DNA is TGTGCCAGCTCGCAGCAAGAGACCCAGTACTTC. It is translated as CASSQQETQYF.

The chain uses TRBV6-5 and TRBJ2-7; weak D call: TRBD1 (5 bases). The germline gives CDR1 MNHEY, CDR2 SVGAGI. This CDR3 region has 12 residues. V was cut by 4 bases and J by 4 bases, with 8 bases left in between. DNA of the CDR3: TGTGCCAGCAGTTCGACAGTTTACGAGCAGTACTTC. Translated: CASSSTVYEQYF.

V is TRBV14 and J is TRBJ2-3, with 7 bases aligning to TRBD1. V trimming: 5 bases; J trimming: 0 bases; junction bases outside the gene matches: 5. CDR1 is SGHDN, CDR2 FVKESK, per germline. This CDR3 is 15 amino acids long. The CDR3 region is CASSFTGASTDTQYF. CDR3 DNA sequence: TGTGCCAGCAGCTTCACAGGGGCGAGCACAGATACGCAGTATTTT.

The chain recombines TRBV19 with TRBJ2-7, with TRBD2 matching over 7 bases. CDR1 is LNHDA and CDR2 is SQIVND in the germline V gene (reference sequence). CDR3 length equals 14 residues. V shed 5 bases, J shed 2 bases, and the junction held 6 bases outside the gene matches. As DNA, the CDR3 is TGTGCCAGTAGTGGGGGGGAGGGCCCCTACGAGCAGTACTTC. It yields the protein CASSGGEGPYEQYF.

This clone has only one observation. The J gene is TRBJ2-1, the V gene TRBV28; TRBD1 is a possible D gene (6 bases). This CDR3 is built from 13 residues. CDR1 is MDHEN and CDR2 is SYDVKM in the germline V gene. The V end was cut by 5 bases, the J end by 3 bases, with 8 bases between. The CDR3 reads CASSTDSYNEQFF. DNA of the CDR3: TGTGCCAGCAGTACGGACAGCTACAATGAGCAGTTCTTC.